The next 30 T cell receptor beta chains were all read from a single sample in a study of T cells in Graves' hyperthyroidism and ophthalmopathy. RNA transcripts gave rise to amplified TCR beta CDR3 regions. HTBI primers were employed in a first-round RT-PCR of the TCR CDR3. TCRdb re-called the multiplex PCR reads with MiXCR, one entry per CDR3 protein. The table has hundreds of thousands of distinct CDR3 sequences, over 11% seen once; the top ten hold 20% to 25%. Sample: blood. Receptors originate from a woman aged 30 to 39 with Graves' hyperthyroidism.

This clonotype has more than one count but fewer than ten. The V gene is TRBV9, the J gene TRBJ1-1, with TRBD1 as a possible D gene (6 bases). V gave up 0 bases and J gave up 10 bases, with 22 bases separating them. The length of the CDR3 is 16 residues. Germline-derived CDR1 and CDR2 are SGDLS and YYNGEE. The chain's CDR3 is CASSVDAGAGGEGAFF. DNA of the CDR3: TGTGCCAGCAGCGTAGACGCCGGGGCTGGGGGCGAGGGAGCTTTCTTT.

The CDR3 DNA reads as TGTGCCAGCAGTGAATTTAACAGCGCCTATGGGGGCTACACCTTC. It codes for CASSEFNSAYGGYTF. The V call is TRBV25-1, the J call TRBJ1-2; D is unclear. CDR1 and CDR2 (germline): MGHDK, SYGVNS. The CDR3 runs to 15 residues. Trimming removed 1 base from V and 8 bases from J, with 17 bases in between.

In this sample, this clonotype turned up many times. The chain has TRBV6-2 or TRBV6-3 and TRBJ1-5; no definite D call. Germline V lookup: CDR1 MNHEY, CDR2 SVGEGT. V shed 6 bases and J shed 3 bases, with 12 bases lying between them. The CDR3 is made up of 14 amino acids. The CDR3 protein is CASSWTASNQPQHF. CDR3 nucleotides: TGTGCCAGCAGCTGGACCGCTTCCAATCAGCCCCAGCATTTT.

This clonotype was recorded at least ten times. The rearrangement uses TRBV13 and TRBJ2-7; TRBD1 agrees at 11 bases. The CDR3 totals 14 residues. V was clipped by 4 bases and J by 5 bases; unmatched bases: 4. Germline V lookup: CDR1 PRHDT, CDR2 FYEKMQ (reference sequence). The CDR3 protein is CASSSTDRGHEQYF. CDR3 sequence (DNA): TGTGCCAGCAGCTCCACGGACAGGGGGCACGAGCAGTACTTC.

This clonotype was seen repeatedly, ten times or more. The chain is built from TRBV7-9 and TRBJ2-3, with 12 bases matching TRBD2. The CDR3 runs to 15 residues. Germline-derived CDR1 and CDR2 are SEHNR and FQNEAQ (reference sequence). V dropped 5 bases and J dropped 3; count of bases not matched to a gene: 3. DNA of the CDR3: TGTGCCAGCAGCACTACTAGCGGGAGGACAGATACGCAGTATTTT. Protein sequence: CASSTTSGRTDTQYF.

This clonotype was counted ten times or more. J is TRBJ2-7 and V is TRBV30; 7 bases match TRBD1. The germline V gene has CDR1 GTSNPN and CDR2 SVGIG (reference sequence). The CDR3 is made up of 12 amino acids. Trimming removed 7 bases from V and 4 bases from J; junction bases left unmatched: 7. The CDR3 region is CASTGMRYEQYF. For the CDR3, the DNA is TGTGCCTCGACAGGGATGCGGTACGAGCAGTACTTC.

This chain links TRBV13 with TRBJ2-1, with D perhaps TRBD1 (6 bases). The ends were cut back, 3 bases at V and 2 bases at J, with 11 bases in the middle. Germline assignment: CDR1 PRHDT and CDR2 FYEKMQ (reference sequence). The CDR3 spans 15 residues. The CDR3 DNA follows: TGTGCCAGCAGCTTCACCGGGACAACCTACAATGAGCAGTTCTTC. Translating it yields CASSFTGTTYNEQFF.

This clonotype was counted between two and nine times. The chain couples TRBV6-1 to TRBJ2-1; 13 bases map to TRBD2. This CDR3 contains 15 residues. J gave up 9 bases and V 5 bases, and 7 bases lay outside the gene matches. Germline V gene lookup returns CDR1 MNHNS and CDR2 SASEGT. The DNA for the CDR3 is TGTGCCAGCAGTACAACTAGCGGGAGGGCTGGTGAGCAGTTCTTC. Translated, it gives CASSTTSGRAGEQFF.

This clonotype was detected many times. The J gene is TRBJ1-1, the V gene TRBV28, with unresolved D. Trimming removed 7 bases from V and 3 bases from J, with 9 bases in between. Looked up from germline, CDR1 is MDHEN and CDR2 is SYDVKM. The CDR3 runs to 12 residues. DNA of the CDR3: TGTGCCAGCAAGGGCCCATACACTGAAGCTTTCTTT. It is translated as CASKGPYTEAFF.

This clonotype has only a few counts. The genes are TRBV24-1 and TRBJ2-7, with D possibly being TRBD1 (5 bases). Trimming took off 0 bases at V and 7 bases at J, with 21 bases between the two ends. CDR1 and CDR2 from the germline V gene are KGHDR and SFDVKD. The CDR3 runs 17 residues. The chain's CDR3 is CATSDLRLVSQKGEQYF. The CDR3 DNA sequence: TGTGCCACCAGTGATTTGCGACTCGTCTCCCAGAAGGGGGAGCAGTACTTC.

This clonotype was found many times. V usage is TRBV10-3 and J usage is TRBJ2-7; D is ambiguous. The germline V and J ends were trimmed by 6 bases and 3 bases, with 12 bases remaining between them. The germline V gene has CDR1 ENHRY and CDR2 SYGVKD. This CDR3 is built from 13 residues. This CDR3 reads CAIRAETYYEQYF. CDR3 DNA sequence: TGTGCCATCAGGGCAGAAACTTACTACGAGCAGTACTTC.

Note on this clonotype: One end of the junction is discordant with germline, which a read error may explain. The chain has TRBV5-1 and TRBJ2-4, with TRBD2 matching over 7 bases. In germline, CDR1 is SGHRS, CDR2 YFSETQ. The CDR3 sequence is 16 residues long. CDR3 region: CASSLDRGVAKNIQYF. CDR3 DNA: TGTGCCAGCAGCTTGGATCGGGGGGTGGCCAAAAACATTCAGTACTTC.

The gene calls are TRBV4-3 and TRBJ2-7, with unresolved D. The CDR3 runs to 15 residues. Germline CDR1 reads LGHNA; CDR2 reads YSLEER. The ends were cut back, 4 bases at V and 3 bases at J, with 16 bases in the middle. In DNA, the CDR3 is TGCGCCAGCAGCCCCGACCCAGCGTGGGTCTACGAGCAGTACTTC. As protein: CASSPDPAWVYEQYF.

This rearrangement joins TRBV29-1 to TRBJ2-4; no clear D gene. The CDR3 has 15 residues. V lost 5 bases and J lost 1, with 15 bases in between. Germline values: CDR1 SQVTM, CDR2 ANQGSEA. The CDR3 region has the DNA TGCAGCGTTATAAGCACAGAAACCGCCAAAAACATTCAGTACTTC. As protein: CSVISTETAKNIQYF.

This clonotype appeared many times. The CDR3 region has the DNA TGTGCCAGCAGTTACATCCAGAACACTGAAGCTTTCTTT. It specifies CASSYIQNTEAFF. The chain links TRBV6-5 to TRBJ1-1, with D hard to call. The V end was cut by 2 bases, the J end by 1 base, with 5 bases between. There are 13 residues in the CDR3. Germline V gene sequence: CDR1 MNHEY, CDR2 SVGAGI.

This clonotype showed up many times. The rearrangement uses TRBV28 and TRBJ1-2; weak D call: TRBD1 (6 bases). This CDR3 contains 12 residues. From germline, CDR1 is MDHEN and CDR2 SYDVKM. The ends were cut back, 4 bases at V and 8 bases at J, with 11 bases in the middle. This CDR3 reads CASSSGGQGYTF. CDR3 nucleotides: TGTGCCAGCAGTTCCGGGGGGCAGGGCTACACCTTC.

V is TRBV7-3 and J is TRBJ2-1; perhaps TRBD2 as D (7 bases). Germline lookup yields CDR1 SGHTA and CDR2 FQGTGA. CDR3 length: 15 residues. The ends were cut back, 1 base at V and 8 bases at J, with 15 bases in the middle. The CDR3 region has the DNA TGTGCCAGCAGCTTAATTTTCGGGGGGCTAGATGAGCAGTTCTTC. Its protein product is CASSLIFGGLDEQFF.

This clonotype has a handful of counts. This rearrangement joins TRBV7-6 to TRBJ2-5; 7 bases fit TRBD2. The CDR3 is made up of 15 amino acids. Per germline, CDR1 SGHVS and CDR2 FNYEAQ. With 5 bases clipped from V and 3 bases from J, the junction kept 9 bases outside the gene matches. The chain's CDR3 is CASSPDRGEEETQYF. The CDR3 DNA reads TGTGCCAGCAGCCCTGACCGGGGGGAGGAAGAGACCCAGTACTTC.

The chain employs TRBV19 and TRBJ1-3; D unresolved. V was pared by 5 bases and J by 7 bases, with 12 bases between. This CDR3 spans 13 amino acids. Germline CDR1 reads LNHDA; CDR2 reads SQIVND (reference sequence). The CDR3 spells CASSALGVNTIYF. The CDR3 DNA sequence: TGTGCCAGTAGTGCCCTCGGGGTGAACACCATATATTTT.

This clonotype was detected many times. This sequence joins TRBV11-2 and TRBJ2-7; 11 bases fit TRBD1. V dropped 4 bases and J dropped 7; count of bases not matched to a gene: 6. Germline V gene sequence: CDR1 SGHAT, CDR2 FQNNGV. The CDR3 consists of 14 residues. The CDR3 DNA follows: TGTGCCAGCAGCTACGGACAGGGGGCGCGAGAGCAGTACTTC. Translating it yields CASSYGQGAREQYF.

The chain carries TRBV28 and TRBJ1-4, with D possibly being TRBD1 (6 bases). This CDR3 has 15 residues. Germline V lookup: CDR1 MDHEN, CDR2 SYDVKM. The germline V and J ends were trimmed by 1 base and 4 bases, with 10 bases remaining between them. In DNA form, the CDR3 reads TGTGCCAGCAGTTTATTAGGGGGTGGTAATGAAAAACTGTTTTTT. This sequence encodes CASSLLGGGNEKLFF.

This clonotype came up many times. This chain links TRBV6-2 or TRBV6-3 with TRBJ1-5; D not resolved. CDR1 is MNHEY and CDR2 is SVGEGT in the germline V gene. With 2 bases removed from V and 7 bases from J, the gap between germline ends came to 9 bases. This CDR3 spans 13 amino acids. The CDR3 region is CASSYTESQPQHF. The CDR3, as DNA: TGTGCCAGCAGTTACACAGAATCCCAGCCCCAGCATTTT.

This clonotype has more than one count but fewer than ten. The rearrangement links TRBV19 to TRBJ2-1, with D unclear. Per germline, CDR1 LNHDA and CDR2 SQIVND (reference sequence). The CDR3 totals 12 residues. V lost 8 bases and J lost 11, with 16 bases in between. The CDR3 nucleotides are TGTGCCAGTTCCCGAAACGTAGAGCAGCAGTTCTTC. Translation: CASSRNVEQQFF.

At least ten counts were recorded for this clonotype. The rearrangement links TRBV15 to TRBJ1-2, with D possibly TRBD1 on 5 matching bases. The CDR3 spans 17 residues. V was shortened by 1 base and J by 3 bases, with 18 bases between the two germline ends. CDR1 and CDR2 from the germline V gene are LNHNV and YYDKDF (reference sequence). The CDR3 here is CATSRAGGLESHYGYTF. CDR3 coding DNA: TGTGCCACCAGCAGAGCGGGGGGTTTGGAGTCCCACTATGGCTACACCTTC.

This clonotype was seen only a few times. The chain carries TRBV6-5 and TRBJ1-1; 7 bases are shared with TRBD1. The CDR3 contains 13 residues. Germline CDR1 reads MNHEY; CDR2 reads SVGAGI. The V and J ends lost 0 bases and 8 bases, in that order; junction bases with no gene match: 3. The CDR3 protein is CASSYSRQGEAFF. CDR3 in DNA: TGTGCCAGCAGTTACTCGAGACAGGGAGAAGCTTTCTTT.

The V and J genes are TRBV20-1 and TRBJ1-2; tentatively, D is TRBD1 (6 bases). Per germline, CDR1 DFQATT and CDR2 SNEGSKA (reference sequence). The CDR3 totals 19 residues. V lost 2 bases and J 1 base, leaving 26 bases between the germline ends. In DNA, the CDR3 is TGCAGTGCTAGAATTCCGCTCGTCGACAGGCCAATAAATAACTATGGCTACACCTTC. It encodes CSARIPLVDRPINNYGYTF.

The chain links TRBV30 to TRBJ1-1; D might be TRBD1 (5 bases). The V gene lost 6 bases and the J gene lost 4 bases, with 15 bases spanning the gap. Germline assignment: CDR1 GTSNPN and CDR2 SVGIG (reference sequence). CDR3 size: 13 residues. DNA for the CDR3: TGTGCCTGTGAAAGTGGGGGGGGCACTGAAGCTTTCTTT. It yields the protein CACESGGGTEAFF. Complete variable domain (other parts from reference TRBV30 and TRBJ1-1): SQTIHQWPATLVQPVGSPLSLECTVEGTSNPNLYWYRQAAGRGLQLLFYSVGIGQISSEVPQNLSASRPQDRQFILSSKKLLLSDSGFYLCACESGGGTEAFFGQGTRLTVV.

This clonotype has only one observation. This chain links TRBV5-6 with TRBJ2-7; 9 positions match TRBD1. Trimming took 3 bases from V and 0 from J; bases not matched to a gene: 7. CDR1 is SGHDT and CDR2 is YYEEEE in the germline V gene. This CDR3 has 16 residues. CDR3 residues: CASSWGTGISSYEQYF. The CDR3 DNA is TGTGCCAGCAGCTGGGGGACAGGGATTAGCTCCTACGAGCAGTACTTC.

The chain uses TRBV7-9 and TRBJ1-4; D perhaps matches TRBD1 (6 bases). The V gene's germline CDR1 is SEHNR and CDR2 FQNEAQ (reference sequence). The CDR3 covers 14 residues. V lost 3 bases and J 4 bases, leaving 9 bases between the germline ends. The CDR3 coding sequence is TGTGCCAGCAGCTTGGACAGCTTTAATGAAAAACTGTTTTTT. Translation gives CASSLDSFNEKLFF.

This clonotype was counted only a few times. The V gene is TRBV20-1, the J gene TRBJ2-5; D possibly corresponds to TRBD1 (6 bases). The V gene lost 6 bases and the J gene lost 2 bases, with 13 bases spanning the gap. Germline V lookup: CDR1 DFQATT, CDR2 SNEGSKA (reference sequence). The CDR3 loop spans 13 amino acids. The CDR3 DNA is TGCAGTGCATCTCGGACAGCACAAGAGACCCAGTACTTC. Translated, it gives CSASRTAQETQYF.